This TCR beta chain emerged from a study of blood T cell repertoires in COVID-19. Across the whole study: Specimens from acute and convalescent COVID-19 originated in the United States, Italy and Spain. Sources were T cells, B-cell-depleted T cells, or PBMCs; the material itself was cDNA or gDNA.

Original methodology: Counts of nucleated cells, estimated from reference gene primer amplification, were obtained. Clones were read by immunoSEQ multiplex PCR, and TCRdb kept only the in-frame ones, dropping some. V, J and clone size are taken as reported in that table, and D and trimming were inferred from the DNA itself. The sample has around 220,000 clones; about 80% are singletons. The CDR3 totals 12 residues. V lost 6 bases and J lost 10, with 15 bases in between. CDR1 and CDR2 from the germline V gene are LNHDA and SQIVND (reference sequence). The source of this sequence is a woman aged 80 or older with active or convalescent COVID-19. The sequenced material came from peripheral blood. The chain is built from TRBV19 and TRBJ1-2; D gene unclear. The CDR3, as DNA: TGTGCCAGTAGCCCCGTTCCTAATTCCTACACCTTC. Its protein is CASSPVPNSYTF.